These T cell receptor beta chains were read from a single sample in a study of OX40 agonist ivuxolimab in advanced cancers. Repertoires were generated with immunoSEQ multiplex PCR, while TCRdb's copy carries only in-frame clones and drops some. The data contain roughly 63,000 clones, roughly 87% of them seen just once; the ten biggest clones take up less than 3.5%. The sample consisted of CD4+ or CD8+ T cells sorted from blood, taken in a trial of the OX40 agonist ivuxolimab. All receptors derive from an adult with an advanced solid tumor such as melanoma, head and neck, liver or kidney cancer. Each CDR3 is given without its conserved first and last residue. The order of the fields is J gene, V gene, CDR3 protein.

J gene: TRBJ2-3; V gene: TRBV7-8; CDR3 protein: ASSRLAGDTDTQY
J gene: TRBJ2-7; V gene: TRBV6-5; CDR3 protein: ASRGTGGIYEQY
J gene: TRBJ2-5; V gene: TRBV9; CDR3 protein: ASSAAPGLAGGETQY
J gene: TRBJ1-5; V gene: TRBV23-1; CDR3 protein: ASSHLLEQDRGFFNQPQH
J gene: TRBJ1-5; V gene: TRBV19; CDR3 protein: ASNTTVTWWPQH
J gene: TRBJ2-1; V gene: TRBV29-1; CDR3 protein: SVAAARSYNEQF
J gene: TRBJ2-3; V gene: TRBV11-3; CDR3 protein: ASSLIGGSDTQY
J gene: TRBJ1-1; V gene: TRBV6-5; CDR3 protein: ASSPPQGTEAF
J gene: TRBJ1-4; V gene: TRBV5-1; CDR3 protein: ASSLQGDDEKLF
J gene: TRBJ2-1; V gene: TRBV29-1; CDR3 protein: SVGDGTSGRNEQF
J gene: TRBJ1-2; V gene: TRBV6-1; CDR3 protein: ASRKVGRNADGYT
J gene: TRBJ1-1; V gene: TRBV2; CDR3 protein: ASTPDRVLNTEAF
J gene: TRBJ1-5; V gene: TRBV6-5; CDR3 protein: ASSFQGGGNQPQH
J gene: TRBJ2-3; V gene: TRBV7-8; CDR3 protein: ASSFSADTQY